The clone carrying this TCR beta chain was recorded once. RNA, at about 0.45 to 1 ug, was reverse transcribed with random hexamers. TCRdb fed the immunoSEQ multiplex PCR reads into MiXCR, producing one record per CDR3 protein. The profile shows under 150,000 distinct CDR3 sequences, approximately 94% of them singletons. TCR beta sequencing was performed on blood CD8+ and CD4+ T cells. The CDR3 is 13 amino acids. Trimming took off 5 bases at V and 0 bases at J, with 8 bases between the two ends. The sample is drawn from a study of CD8 T cells in Susac syndrome. The material sequenced was CD4+ T cells from PBMCs. The sequence was obtained from a human donor with Susac syndrome. The V gene is TRBV12-3 or TRBV12-4, the J gene TRBJ2-7; the D is unclear. The CDR3 DNA reads TGTGCCAGCAGTAAAGACAACTCCTACGAGCAGTACTTC. Protein sequence: CASSKDNSYEQYF.